These T cell receptor beta chains were read from a single sample in a study of blood T cell repertoires in COVID-19. Using immunoSEQ multiplex PCR, the repertoire was profiled, and TCRdb retains in-frame clones only, with some absent. Counted here are approximately 220,000 clones, around four fifths occurring once; the ten biggest clones make up approximately 7.4%. The sample was peripheral blood. Source of these receptors: a woman between 50 and 59 years old with acute or convalescent COVID-19. The conserved cysteine and the conserved F or W are not part of the CDR3 here. Fields, in order: CDR3 protein, J gene, V gene.

CDR3aa: ASSQGGQAY
j_gene: TRBJ2-4
v_gene: TRBV7-9

CDR3aa: ASSPRVGGSRISGANVLT
j_gene: TRBJ2-6
v_gene: TRBV18

CDR3aa: ASSQAGFGGYT
j_gene: TRBJ1-2
v_gene: TRBV3-1/TRBV3-2

CDR3aa: ASSLSGLTYEQY
j_gene: TRBJ2-7
v_gene: TRBV7-2

CDR3aa: ATSDPLAGGPSTDTQY
j_gene: TRBJ2-3
v_gene: TRBV24-1

CDR3aa: ASRVDRGSAYEQY
j_gene: TRBJ2-7
v_gene: TRBV2

CDR3aa: ASSDLGGSQPQH
j_gene: TRBJ1-5
v_gene: TRBV10-2

CDR3aa: ASSFDRTVGEQY
j_gene: TRBJ2-7
v_gene: TRBV28

CDR3aa: ATSVGYLVAGSGSNEQF
j_gene: TRBJ2-1
v_gene: TRBV15

CDR3aa: ASSVAPGQGYNEQF
j_gene: TRBJ2-1
v_gene: TRBV9

CDR3aa: ASSRQGGNQPQH
j_gene: TRBJ1-5
v_gene: TRBV28

CDR3aa: ACQTVSPEKNEKLF
j_gene: TRBJ1-4
v_gene: TRBV30

CDR3aa: ATSRDIQGGEAF
j_gene: TRBJ1-1
v_gene: TRBV15

CDR3aa: ASSLKAGGTDTQY
j_gene: TRBJ2-3
v_gene: TRBV7-9

CDR3aa: ASRPGTGNEQF
j_gene: TRBJ2-1
v_gene: TRBV10-1

CDR3aa: ATTGRGGKETQY
j_gene: TRBJ2-5
v_gene: TRBV6-5

CDR3aa: ASSSRSGTGELF
j_gene: TRBJ2-2
v_gene: TRBV7-8

CDR3aa: ASSLGDYEQY
j_gene: TRBJ2-7
v_gene: TRBV11-2

CDR3aa: ASSQDLGASWRDSTDTQY
j_gene: TRBJ2-3
v_gene: TRBV4-2

CDR3aa: ASSIQTGNPYEQY
j_gene: TRBJ2-7
v_gene: TRBV19

CDR3aa: ASSLGLAGVGETQY
j_gene: TRBJ2-5
v_gene: TRBV5-4

CDR3aa: ASRKNRGQGEKLF
j_gene: TRBJ1-4
v_gene: TRBV19

CDR3aa: ASSRKRGSYEQY
j_gene: TRBJ2-7
v_gene: TRBV28

CDR3aa: ATSAAGPNTEAF
j_gene: TRBJ1-1
v_gene: TRBV24-1

CDR3aa: ASSQYLGSTEAF
j_gene: TRBJ1-1
v_gene: TRBV3-1/TRBV3-2

CDR3aa: ASTTMKAGTEAF
j_gene: TRBJ1-1
v_gene: TRBV28

CDR3aa: ASRKTGGNDGELF
j_gene: TRBJ2-2
v_gene: TRBV6-5

CDR3aa: ASSKGTANTGELF
j_gene: TRBJ2-2
v_gene: TRBV5-1

CDR3aa: ASTPLASGGYT
j_gene: TRBJ1-2
v_gene: TRBV11-2

CDR3aa: ASESGQGTDTQY
j_gene: TRBJ2-3
v_gene: TRBV6-5

CDR3aa: ASSLQKYEQY
j_gene: TRBJ2-7
v_gene: TRBV28

CDR3aa: ASSIDLGRVGETQY
j_gene: TRBJ2-5
v_gene: TRBV19

CDR3aa: ASSLGWTSGITYNEQF
j_gene: TRBJ2-1
v_gene: TRBV5-4

CDR3aa: ASRSEGTQSGANVLT
j_gene: TRBJ2-6
v_gene: TRBV28

CDR3aa: ASSERWLAGLNTGELF
j_gene: TRBJ2-2
v_gene: TRBV2

CDR3aa: ASNLEPGQGTTRKY
j_gene: TRBJ2-7
v_gene: TRBV2

CDR3aa: ASSRAGVLNEQF
j_gene: TRBJ2-1
v_gene: TRBV14

CDR3aa: ASSPQRDNEQF
j_gene: TRBJ2-1
v_gene: TRBV14

CDR3aa: AWSLPGNQPQH
j_gene: TRBJ1-5
v_gene: TRBV30

CDR3aa: AGSGRQGDTQY
j_gene: TRBJ2-3
v_gene: TRBV9